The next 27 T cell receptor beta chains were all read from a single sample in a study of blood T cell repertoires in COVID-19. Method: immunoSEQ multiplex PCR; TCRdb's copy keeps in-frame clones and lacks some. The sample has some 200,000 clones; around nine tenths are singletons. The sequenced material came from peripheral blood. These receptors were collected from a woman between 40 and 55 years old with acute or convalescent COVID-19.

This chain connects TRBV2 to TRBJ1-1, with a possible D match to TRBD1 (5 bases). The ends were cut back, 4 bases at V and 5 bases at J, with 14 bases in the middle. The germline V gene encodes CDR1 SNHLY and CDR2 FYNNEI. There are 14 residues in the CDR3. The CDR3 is CASSGTGGETEAFF. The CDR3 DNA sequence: TGTGCCAGCAGTGGGACGGGGGGAGAGACTGAAGCTTTCTTT.

The CDR3 DNA is TGTGCCATCAGTGTACGGACAGGGGTCGAGACCCAGTACTTC. It codes for CAISVRTGVETQYF. The chain employs TRBV10-3 and TRBJ2-5; 9 nucleotides align to TRBD1. Germline assignment: CDR1 ENHRY and CDR2 SYGVKD. The CDR3 covers 14 residues. After removal of 4 bases from V and 5 bases from J, the junction contained 5 bases not matched to a gene.

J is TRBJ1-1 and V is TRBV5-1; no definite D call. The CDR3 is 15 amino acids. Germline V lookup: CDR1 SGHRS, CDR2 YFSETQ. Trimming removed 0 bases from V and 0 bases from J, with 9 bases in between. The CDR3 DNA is TGCGCCAGCAGCTTGGAGGCAGGTATGAACACTGAAGCTTTCTTT. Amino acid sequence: CASSLEAGMNTEAFF.

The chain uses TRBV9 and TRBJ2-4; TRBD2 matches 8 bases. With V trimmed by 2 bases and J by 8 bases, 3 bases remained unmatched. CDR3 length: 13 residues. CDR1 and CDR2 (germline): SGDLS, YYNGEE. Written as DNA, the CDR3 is TGTGCCAGCAGCGTGCGGGGGGCGGACATTCAGTACTTC. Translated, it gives CASSVRGADIQYF.

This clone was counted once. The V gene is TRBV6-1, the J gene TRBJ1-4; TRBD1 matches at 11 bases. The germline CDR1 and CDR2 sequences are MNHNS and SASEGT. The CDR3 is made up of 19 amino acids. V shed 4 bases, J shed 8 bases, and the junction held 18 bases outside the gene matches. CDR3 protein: CASSGPMWRTGGEREKLFF. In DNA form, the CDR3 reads TGTGCCAGCAGTGGACCCATGTGGCGGACAGGGGGCGAAAGGGAAAAACTGTTTTTT.

The DNA for the CDR3 is TGTGCCACCAGCCCAGGGTGGGGAAACACCATATATTTT. This sequence encodes CATSPGWGNTIYF. The chain has TRBV24-1 and TRBJ1-3; D may be TRBD1 (5 bases). This CDR3 region has 13 residues. Trimming pared 7 bases from V and 4 bases from J, leaving 10 bases between. Looked up from germline, CDR1 is KGHDR and CDR2 is SFDVKD.

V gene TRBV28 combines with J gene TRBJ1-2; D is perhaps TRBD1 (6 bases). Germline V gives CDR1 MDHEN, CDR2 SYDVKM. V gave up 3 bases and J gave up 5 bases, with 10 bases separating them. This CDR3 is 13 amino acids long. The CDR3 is CASSFGQRYGYTF. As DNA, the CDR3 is TGTGCCAGCAGTTTTGGACAGAGGTATGGCTACACCTTC.

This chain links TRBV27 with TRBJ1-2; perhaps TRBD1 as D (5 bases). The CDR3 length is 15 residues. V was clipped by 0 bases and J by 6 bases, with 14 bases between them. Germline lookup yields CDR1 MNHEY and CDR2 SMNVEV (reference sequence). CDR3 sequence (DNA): TGTGCCAGCAGTTTATCTGGGGGAGGCCTTGATGGCTACACCTTC. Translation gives CASSLSGGGLDGYTF.

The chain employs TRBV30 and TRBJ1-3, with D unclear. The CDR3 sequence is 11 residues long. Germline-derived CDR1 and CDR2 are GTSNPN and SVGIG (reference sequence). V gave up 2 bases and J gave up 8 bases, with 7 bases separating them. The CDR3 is CAWSSADTIYF. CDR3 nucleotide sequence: TGTGCCTGGAGTTCTGCAGACACCATATATTTT.

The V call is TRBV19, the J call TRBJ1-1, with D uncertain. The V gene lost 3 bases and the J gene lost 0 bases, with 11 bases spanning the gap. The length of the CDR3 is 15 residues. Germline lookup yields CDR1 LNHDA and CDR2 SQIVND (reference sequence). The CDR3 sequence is CASSINSRLNTEAFF. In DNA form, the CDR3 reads TGTGCCAGTAGTATTAATAGTCGGTTGAACACTGAAGCTTTCTTT.

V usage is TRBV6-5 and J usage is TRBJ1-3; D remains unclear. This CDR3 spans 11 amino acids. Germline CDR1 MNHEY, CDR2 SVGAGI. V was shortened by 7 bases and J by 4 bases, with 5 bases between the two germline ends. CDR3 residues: CASILGNTIYF. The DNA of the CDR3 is TGTGCCAGCATTCTCGGAAACACCATATATTTT.

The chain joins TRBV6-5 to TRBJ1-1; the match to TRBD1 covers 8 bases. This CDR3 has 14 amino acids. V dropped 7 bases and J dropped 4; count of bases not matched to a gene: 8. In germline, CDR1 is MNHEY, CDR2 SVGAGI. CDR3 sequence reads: CASTPGQGVTEAFF. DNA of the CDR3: TGTGCCAGCACCCCCGGACAGGGCGTCACTGAAGCTTTCTTT.

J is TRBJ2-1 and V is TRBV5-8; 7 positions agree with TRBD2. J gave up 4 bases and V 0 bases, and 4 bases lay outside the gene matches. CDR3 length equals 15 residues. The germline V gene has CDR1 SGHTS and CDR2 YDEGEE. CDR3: CASSLGLASYNEQFF. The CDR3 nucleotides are TGTGCCAGCAGCTTGGGACTAGCCTCGTACAATGAGCAGTTCTTC.

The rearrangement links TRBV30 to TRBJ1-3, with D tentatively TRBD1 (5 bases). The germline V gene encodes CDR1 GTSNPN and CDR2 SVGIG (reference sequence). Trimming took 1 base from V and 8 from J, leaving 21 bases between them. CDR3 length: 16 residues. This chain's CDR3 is CAWSGGGFRPGDTIYF. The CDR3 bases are TGTGCCTGGAGTGGGGGGGGATTTCGTCCTGGGGACACCATATATTTT.

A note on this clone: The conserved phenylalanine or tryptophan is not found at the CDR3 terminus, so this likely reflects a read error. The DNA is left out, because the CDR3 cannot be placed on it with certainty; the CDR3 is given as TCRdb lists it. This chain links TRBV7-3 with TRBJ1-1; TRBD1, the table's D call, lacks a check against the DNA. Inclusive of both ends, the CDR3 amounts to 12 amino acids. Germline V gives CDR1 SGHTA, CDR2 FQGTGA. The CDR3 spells CASSSQTGVWVV.

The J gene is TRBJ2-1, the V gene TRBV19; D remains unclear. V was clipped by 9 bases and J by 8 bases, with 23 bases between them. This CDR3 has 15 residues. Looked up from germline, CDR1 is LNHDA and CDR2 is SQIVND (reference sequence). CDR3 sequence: CASLPTAVAPYEQFF. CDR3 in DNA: TGTGCCAGCTTACCGACGGCGGTTGCCCCCTATGAGCAGTTCTTC. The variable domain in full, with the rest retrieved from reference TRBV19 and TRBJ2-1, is DGGITQSPKYLFRKEGQNVTLSCEQNLNHDAMYWYRQDPGQGLRLIYYSQIVNDFQKGDIAEGYSVSREKKESFPLTVTSAQKNPTAFYLCASLPTAVAPYEQFFGPGTRLTVL.

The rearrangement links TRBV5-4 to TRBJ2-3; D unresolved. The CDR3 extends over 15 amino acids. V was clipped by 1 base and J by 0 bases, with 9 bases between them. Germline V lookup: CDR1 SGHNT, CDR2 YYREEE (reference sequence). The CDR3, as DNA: TGTGCCAGCAGCTTGTACAGCCCTAGCACAGATACGCAGTATTTT. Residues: CASSLYSPSTDTQYF.

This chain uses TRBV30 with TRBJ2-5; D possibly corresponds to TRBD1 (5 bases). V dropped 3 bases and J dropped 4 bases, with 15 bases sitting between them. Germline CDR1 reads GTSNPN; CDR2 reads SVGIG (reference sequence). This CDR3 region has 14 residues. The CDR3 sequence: CAWRDTRKRETQYF. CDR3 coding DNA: TGTGCCTGGAGGGACACCCGTAAGCGAGAGACCCAGTACTTC.

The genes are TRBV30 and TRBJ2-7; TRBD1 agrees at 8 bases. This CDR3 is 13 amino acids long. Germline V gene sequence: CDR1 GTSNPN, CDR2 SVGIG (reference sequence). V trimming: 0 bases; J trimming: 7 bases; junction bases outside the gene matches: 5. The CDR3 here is CAWSVGRGHEQYV. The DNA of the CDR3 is TGTGCCTGGAGTGTAGGCAGGGGGCATGAGCAGTACGTC.

CDR3: CASSFGNTDRNTEAFF. CDR3 bases: TGCGCCAGCAGCTTCGGAAATACGGACAGGAACACTGAAGCTTTCTTT. The chain carries TRBV5-1 and TRBJ1-1; TRBD1 might be the D (6 bases). The CDR3 length is 16 residues. Germline CDR1 and CDR2: SGHRS and YFSETQ. Trimming left V 2 bases short and J 1 base short, with 15 bases between.

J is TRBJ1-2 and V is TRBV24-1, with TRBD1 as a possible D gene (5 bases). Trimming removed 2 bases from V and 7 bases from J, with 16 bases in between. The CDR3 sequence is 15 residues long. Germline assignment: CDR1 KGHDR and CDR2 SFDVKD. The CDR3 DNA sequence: TGTGCCACCAGTGATTCGGGGGGGTGGTCATCTGGCTACACCTTC. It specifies CATSDSGGWSSGYTF.

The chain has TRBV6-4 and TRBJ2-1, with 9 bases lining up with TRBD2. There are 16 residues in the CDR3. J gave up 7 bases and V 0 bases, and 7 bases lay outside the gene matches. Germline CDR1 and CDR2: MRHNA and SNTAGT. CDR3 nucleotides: TGTGCCAGCAGTGACTCGGCGGGGGGGCCAATTAATGAGCAGTTCTTC. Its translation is CASSDSAGGPINEQFF.

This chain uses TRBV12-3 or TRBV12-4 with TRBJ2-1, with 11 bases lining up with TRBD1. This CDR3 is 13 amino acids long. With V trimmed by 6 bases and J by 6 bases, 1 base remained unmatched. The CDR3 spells CASRGTGGNEQFF. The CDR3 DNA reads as TGTGCCAGCAGGGGGACAGGGGGCAATGAGCAGTTCTTC.

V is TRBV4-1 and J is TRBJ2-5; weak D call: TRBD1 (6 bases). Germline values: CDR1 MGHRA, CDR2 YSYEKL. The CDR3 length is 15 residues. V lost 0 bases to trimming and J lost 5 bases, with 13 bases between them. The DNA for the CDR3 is TGCGCCAGCAGCCAAGAGCCGGGACACGGGGAGACCCAGTACTTC. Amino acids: CASSQEPGHGETQYF.

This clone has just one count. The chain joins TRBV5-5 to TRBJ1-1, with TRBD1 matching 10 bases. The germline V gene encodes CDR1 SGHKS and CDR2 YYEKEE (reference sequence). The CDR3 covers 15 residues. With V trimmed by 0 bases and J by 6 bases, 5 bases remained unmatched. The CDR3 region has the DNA TGTGCCAGCAGCTTGGACTCCGGGACAGGGGCTGAAGCTTTCTTT. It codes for CASSLDSGTGAEAFF.

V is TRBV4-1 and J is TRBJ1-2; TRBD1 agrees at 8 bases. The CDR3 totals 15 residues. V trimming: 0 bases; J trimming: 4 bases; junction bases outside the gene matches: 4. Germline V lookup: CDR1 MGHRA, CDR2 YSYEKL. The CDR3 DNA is TGCGCCAGCAGCCAAGAGTTCGGGACAGGCTATGGCTACACCTTC. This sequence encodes CASSQEFGTGYGYTF.

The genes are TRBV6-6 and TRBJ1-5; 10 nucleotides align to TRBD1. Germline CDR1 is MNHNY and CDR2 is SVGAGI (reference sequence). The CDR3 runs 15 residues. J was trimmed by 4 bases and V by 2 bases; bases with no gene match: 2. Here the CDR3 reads CASSYRQGANQPQHF. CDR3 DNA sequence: TGTGCCAGCAGTTACCGACAGGGGGCAAATCAGCCCCAGCATTTT.